These T cell receptor beta chains were read from a single sample in a study of early T cells in non-severe SARS-CoV-2 infection. MiXCR, applied by TCRdb to the 5' RACE reads, yields one record per CDR3 protein. The table lists about 79,000 distinct CDR3 sequences, around 14% of them singletons. Material: whole blood. These receptors came from an adult who was a healthcare worker with PCR-confirmed SARS-CoV-2 infection or an uninfected control (not recorded which). Both conserved end residues are part of each CDR3. Where a row states a size, it is once, few, many or the class of an expanded clone; other rows omit it.

TRBJ2-6 | many | TRBV12-3/TRBV12-4 | CASRMPGIYGANVLTF
TRBJ1-5 | . | TRBV28 | CASSLSTQPQHF
TRBJ1-1 | once | TRBV9 | CASGGGMNTEAFF
TRBJ1-3 | many | TRBV6-5 | CASSYSRVFGNTIYF
TRBJ2-1 | . | TRBV4-2 | CASSSTGLADNEQFF
TRBJ2-4 | . | TRBV20-1 | CSASGSGIQYF
TRBJ2-7 | few | TRBV27 | CASSRARTGSTYEQYF
TRBJ2-7 | . | TRBV4-1 | CASSRQQGEYYEQYF
TRBJ2-3 | . | TRBV5-1 | CASSRPSGAGTDTQYF
TRBJ1-1 | . | TRBV18 | CASSPLEGQTLLDTEAFF
TRBJ1-2 | few | TRBV29-1 | CSGRWGLDGYTF
TRBJ1-1 | . | TRBV6-5 | CASTPSSSGGGEAFF
TRBJ1-2 | . | TRBV4-1 | CASSLYSGGMSGYTF
TRBJ2-3 | . | TRBV20-1 | CSAPLAGGTDTQYF
TRBJ1-3 | many | TRBV6-5 | CASSQTGISGNTIYF
TRBJ1-1 | few | TRBV12-3/TRBV12-4 | CASSSLGTEAFF
TRBJ2-7 | . | TRBV20-1 | CSALGTTDYEQYF
TRBJ2-2 | . | TRBV6-5 | CASRTRGQGAGELFF
TRBJ1-1 | few | TRBV28 | CASTLGRTTEAFF
TRBJ2-2 | few | TRBV4-1 | CASSHLQGGNTGELFF
TRBJ1-2 | many | TRBV9 | CASSVAPREDYGYTF
TRBJ2-2 | . | TRBV28 | CASSFLTGELFF
TRBJ2-5 | many | TRBV7-9 | CASSLILAYQETQYF
TRBJ1-2 | many | TRBV9 | CASSLPGQDGYTF
TRBJ2-1 | many | TRBV7-8 | CASENYNEQFF
TRBJ2-3 | few | TRBV6-2/TRBV6-3 | CASSSQGTTADTQYF
TRBJ1-1 | few | TRBV29-1 | CSARTGGVGAAEAFF
TRBJ1-2 | . | TRBV29-1 | CSVTTGPGVNYGYTF
TRBJ2-7 | many | TRBV9 | CASSGPGTTYEQYF
TRBJ2-2 | many | TRBV29-1 | CSVTQGRELFF
TRBJ2-7 | . | TRBV12-3/TRBV12-4 | CASTRTGGSYEQYF
TRBJ2-2 | . | TRBV4-2 | CASSQEGDGTYTGELFF
TRBJ2-5 | many | TRBV30 | CAWSVHSTETQYF
TRBJ2-3 | . | TRBV7-9 | CASRPILWDSTDTQYF
TRBJ1-5 | . | TRBV12-3/TRBV12-4 | CASSFGRGLNQPQHF
TRBJ2-3 | many | TRBV6-1 | CASFLLGWGEADTQYF
TRBJ1-1 | . | TRBV6-1 | CASTRAGFTEAFF
TRBJ2-4 | many | TRBV3-1 | CASSPLPPDRALNIQYF
TRBJ2-3 | few | TRBV3-1 | CASSKTVWGTSGTDTQYF
TRBJ1-1 | many | TRBV11-2 | CASSLQGRSTEAFF
TRBJ1-2 | many | TRBV6-2/TRBV6-3 | CASRRTVFGYTF
TRBJ1-2 | . | TRBV5-1 | CASSTSDSDYGYTF
TRBJ2-1 | few | TRBV13 | CASSQRGSGRARDEQFF
TRBJ1-1 | . | TRBV11-2 | CASSLEDRVIEAFF
TRBJ1-1 | . | TRBV30 | CAWRRTGVVEAFF
. | . | TRBV11-2 | CASSPDGRAKNIQFF
TRBJ1-3 | many | TRBV2 | CASRGGQTGNTIYF
TRBJ2-1 | many | TRBV28 | CASRPLAGSYNEQFF
TRBJ2-3 | . | TRBV29-1 | CSVVRTSGVNTQYF
TRBJ1-4 | many | TRBV28 | CATIRTGLVSQDEKLFF